The 21 T cell receptor beta chains below come from one sample, sequenced in a study of cytomegalovirus exposure and HLA in healthy donors. TCRdb keeps only in-frame clones here, not all; method: immunoSEQ multiplex PCR. The sample shows roughly 130,000 clones, 88% of them seen only once. Sequencing was done on a sample of PBMCs. These receptors were obtained from a man aged 30 to 45 in good health and CMV-seronegative.

The V call is TRBV27, the J call TRBJ2-2; 10 bases match TRBD1. The CDR3 sequence is 15 residues long. J was trimmed by 7 bases and V by 10 bases; bases with no gene match: 12. The germline gives CDR1 MNHEY, CDR2 SMNVEV (reference sequence). The CDR3 DNA reads as TGTGCCATCTCCCCCCGACAGGGGGCGGACGGGGAGCTGTTTTTT. Protein sequence: CAISPRQGADGELFF.

This chain uses TRBV6-5 with TRBJ2-1; no definite D call. The CDR3 has 15 amino acids. V lost 2 bases, J lost 0 bases, and 8 bases lay in between. In germline, CDR1 is MNHEY, CDR2 SVGAGI. This chain's CDR3 is CASSYGPNSYNEQFF. CDR3 nucleotides: TGTGCCAGCAGTTACGGCCCGAACTCCTACAATGAGCAGTTCTTC.

This sequence joins TRBV27 and TRBJ2-5, with a tentative D call TRBD1 (6 bases). The V gene's germline CDR1 is MNHEY and CDR2 SMNVEV (reference sequence). Deletions cut 6 bases from V and 5 bases from J, with 19 bases between. This CDR3 has 15 residues. The CDR3 loop reads CASSPQGSGLETQYF. The DNA of the CDR3 is TGTGCCAGCAGCCCCCAGGGGAGTGGGCTGGAGACCCAGTACTTC.

The J gene is TRBJ1-1, the V gene TRBV5-6; no firm D call. Trimming removed 4 bases at V and 5 bases at J, with 15 bases between. Per the germline V gene, CDR1 is SGHDT and CDR2 is YYEEEE. The CDR3 contains 14 residues. The CDR3 DNA reads as TGTGCCAGCAGCCCTGGACGGCCGGGGACTGAAGCTTTCTTT. Residues: CASSPGRPGTEAFF. Full variable domain (outside the CDR3, taken from reference TRBV5-6 and TRBJ1-1): DAGVTQSPTHLIKTRGQQVTLRCSPKSGHDTVSWYQQALGQGPQFIFQYYEEEERQRGNFPDRFSGHQFPNYSSELNVNALLLGDSALYLCASSPGRPGTEAFFGQGTRLTVV.

The sample holds one count of this clone. The gene calls are TRBV19 and TRBJ1-1; 9 nucleotides agree with TRBD1. CDR3 size: 14 residues. Per germline, CDR1 LNHDA and CDR2 SQIVND (reference sequence). The ends lost 5 bases at V and 5 bases at J; junction bases unmatched: 6. Here the CDR3 reads CASSRGTGMTEAFF. As DNA, the CDR3 is TGTGCCAGTAGTCGAGGGACAGGGATGACTGAAGCTTTCTTT.

This chain connects TRBV9 to TRBJ2-5, with TRBD2 identical over 7 bases. CDR1 is SGDLS and CDR2 is YYNGEE in the germline V gene. The CDR3 spans 15 residues. Trimming took 10 bases from V and 2 from J; bases not matched to a gene: 14. This chain's CDR3 is CASTRRSGAQETQYF. Written as DNA, the CDR3 is TGTGCCTCCACACGGCGGAGCGGGGCTCAAGAGACCCAGTACTTC.

The chain couples TRBV9 to TRBJ2-2; the match to TRBD2 covers 10 bases. The CDR3 sequence is 15 residues long. The J segment lost 7 bases and the V segment lost 0 bases, leaving 3 bases of the junction unmatched. Germline V gene sequence: CDR1 SGDLS, CDR2 YYNGEE. The CDR3 DNA is TGTGCCAGCAGCGTAGCTAGCGGGAGTCTCGGGGAGCTGTTTTTT. It codes for CASSVASGSLGELFF. The full variable domain, in which reference TRBV9 and TRBJ2-2 provide the parts outside the CDR3, is DSGVTQTPKHLITATGQRVTLRCSPRSGDLSVYWYQQSLDQGLQFLIQYYNGEERAKGNILERFSAQQFPDLHSELNLSSLELGDSALYFCASSVASGSLGELFFGEGSRLTVL.

The chain is built from TRBV14 and TRBJ2-7; no reliable D call. V gave up 2 bases and J gave up 0 bases, with 5 bases separating them. CDR3 length: 13 amino acids. Germline V gene lookup returns CDR1 SGHDN and CDR2 FVKESK. The CDR3 region is CASSQSGSYEQYF. The CDR3 nucleotides are TGTGCCAGCAGCCAATCCGGCTCCTACGAGCAGTACTTC.

The chain recombines TRBV20-1 with TRBJ2-5; D unclear. This CDR3 has 9 amino acids. Trimming cost V 5 bases and J 5 bases, with 3 bases left between them. CDR1 and CDR2 (germline): DFQATT, SNEGSKA (reference sequence). The CDR3 sequence is CSAGETQYF. In DNA form, the CDR3 reads TGCAGTGCTGGCGAGACCCAGTACTTC.

This rearrangement joins TRBV18 to TRBJ2-4; perhaps TRBD2 as D (6 bases). Trimming removed 4 bases from V and 8 bases from J, with 15 bases in between. This CDR3 is built from 14 residues. Germline V gives CDR1 KGHSH, CDR2 LQKENI. The CDR3 DNA follows: TGTGCCAGCTCACGCACTCAGGGACTTGACATTCAGTACTTC. Its protein is CASSRTQGLDIQYF. Complete variable domain (other parts from reference TRBV18 and TRBJ2-4): NAGVMQNPRHLVRRRGQEARLRCSPMKGHSHVYWYRQLPEEGLKFMVYLQKENIIDESGMPKERFSAEFPKEGPSILRIQQVVRGDSAAYFCASSRTQGLDIQYFGAGTRLSVL.

This chain uses TRBV6-1 with TRBJ1-2; D possibly corresponds to TRBD1 (6 bases). This CDR3 has 16 residues. Germline CDR1 reads MNHNS; CDR2 reads SASEGT. The V end lost 3 bases, the J end lost 4 bases, and 18 bases lay between the germline ends. The CDR3 sequence: CASSERGARVAYGYTF. The CDR3 region has the DNA TGTGCCAGCAGTGAGCGGGGGGCGCGGGTGGCCTATGGCTACACCTTC.

This sequence joins TRBV14 and TRBJ1-1; 8 bases are a match to TRBD1. J gave up 10 bases and V 4 bases, and 11 bases lay outside the gene matches. The CDR3 totals 14 residues. Per the germline V gene, CDR1 is SGHDN and CDR2 is FVKESK. The DNA for the CDR3 is TGTGCCAGCAGCCTCCTCGGACAGGGCGGTGGAGCTTTCTTT. This sequence encodes CASSLLGQGGGAFF.

This clone was seen just once. The chain uses TRBV27 and TRBJ2-1; 8 nucleotides match TRBD2. Germline V gives CDR1 MNHEY, CDR2 SMNVEV (reference sequence). This CDR3 has 15 residues. V shed 6 bases and J 6 bases; nucleotides not matched to a gene: 10. The CDR3 protein is CASSYTSGIFNEQFF. In DNA, the CDR3 is TGTGCCAGCAGCTATACTAGCGGCATCTTCAATGAGCAGTTCTTC.

This clone was seen just once. For the CDR3, the DNA is TGTGCCAGCAGCCCTCGATTAAATTCAGGGGCCCAAGAGACCCAGTACTTC. It specifies CASSPRLNSGAQETQYF. The chain combines TRBV9 with TRBJ2-5; TRBD1 is a possible D gene (6 bases). V gave up 4 bases and J gave up 1 base, with 20 bases separating them. From germline, CDR1 is SGDLS and CDR2 YYNGEE. The CDR3 extends over 17 amino acids.

The V gene is TRBV18, the J gene TRBJ2-5, with 8 bases lining up with TRBD2. The CDR3 length is 14 residues. Germline V gives CDR1 KGHSH, CDR2 LQKENI. J was trimmed by 5 bases and V by 0 bases; bases with no gene match: 2. CDR3 loop: CASSPPSGSETQYF. CDR3 DNA: TGTGCCAGCTCACCACCGAGCGGGAGTGAGACCCAGTACTTC.

CDR3 nucleotide sequence: TGTGCCAGCAGGCCGACAGGGACTAACTATGGCTACACCTTC. Its protein is CASRPTGTNYGYTF. The chain recombines TRBV27 with TRBJ1-2; TRBD1 matches 7 bases. This CDR3 region has 14 residues. Germline assignment: CDR1 MNHEY and CDR2 SMNVEV (reference sequence). J gave up 0 bases and V 6 bases, and 4 bases lay outside the gene matches.

J is TRBJ2-5 and V is TRBV25-1; D is unclear. Germline V gives CDR1 MGHDK, CDR2 SYGVNS. The V and J ends lost 4 bases and 5 bases respectively, with 8 bases between them. This CDR3 contains 12 residues. For the CDR3, the DNA is TGTGCCAGCAGTGGACCTAGGGAGACCCAGTACTTC. Translating it yields CASSGPRETQYF.

This chain connects TRBV15 to TRBJ2-3; TRBD2 might be the D (5 bases). The CDR3 runs to 12 residues. Germline V CDR1 and CDR2: LNHNV, YYDKDF (reference sequence). V was cut by 1 base and J by 6 bases, with 5 bases left in between. The CDR3 DNA reads TGTGCCACCAGCAGAGGAGGGGATACGCAGTATTTT. Its translation is CATSRGGDTQYF. Filled out from reference TRBV15 and TRBJ2-3, the complete variable domain reads DAMVIQNPRYQVTQFGKPVTLSCSQTLNHNVMYWYQQKSSQAPKLLFHYYDKDFNNEADTPDNFQSRRPNTSFCFLDIRSPGLGDTAMYLCATSRGGDTQYFGPGTRLTVL.

This chain links TRBV9 with TRBJ2-1, with 7 bases identical to TRBD2. The germline V gene encodes CDR1 SGDLS and CDR2 YYNGEE. V was pared by 0 bases and J by 5 bases, with 8 bases of the junction left unmatched. This CDR3 contains 16 residues. The CDR3 protein is CASSVGAGTNNNEQFF. The CDR3 nucleotides are TGTGCCAGCAGCGTAGGGGCCGGGACTAACAACAATGAGCAGTTCTTC.

The chain couples TRBV11-2 to TRBJ2-1; the D gene is possibly TRBD1 (5 bases). The CDR3 has 12 amino acids. The V gene lost 8 bases and the J gene lost 7 bases, with 12 bases spanning the gap. CDR1 and CDR2 from the germline V gene are SGHAT and FQNNGV. CDR3 protein: CASLQDLNEQFF. The CDR3, as DNA: TGTGCCAGCCTACAGGATTTGAATGAGCAGTTCTTC.

The chain employs TRBV15 and TRBJ2-7; 8 bases fit TRBD2. V trimming: 4 bases; J trimming: 6 bases; junction bases outside the gene matches: 11. From germline, CDR1 is LNHNV and CDR2 YYDKDF (reference sequence). The CDR3 consists of 15 residues. Written as DNA, the CDR3 is TGTGCCACCAGCACCTGGAGCGGGAGTAGTTCCGAGCAGTACTTC. It encodes CATSTWSGSSSEQYF.